By proportion, the clone carrying this TCR beta chain is medium-sized (0.01 to 0.1%). Antigen: not known. Full-length variable regions came from constant-region reverse primers plus semi-nested Nested Universal Primer A PCR. A single record per CDR3 protein comes from TCRdb applying MiXCR to the 5' RACE reads. This table holds some 6,300 distinct CDR3 sequences, 50% found once. Naive CD4+ T cells were purified with Tregs depleted by CD25. The V end lost 3 bases, the J end lost 3 bases, and 14 bases lay between the germline ends. The V gene's germline CDR1 is DFQATT and CDR2 SNEGSKA (reference sequence). This CDR3 comprises 14 residues. Study-level points and caveats: Tumor Treg TCRs overlapped most with tumor naive CD4+ cells. In terms of TCR gene usage, tumor memory CD4+ T cells clustered together with blood and lymph node memory CD4+ cells, as well as with lymph node naive CD4+ cells.

This sequence originates from a female donor with breast cancer. Sequencing was done on a sample of naive CD4+ T cells sorted from a lymph node. This sample's subset: naive CD4+ T cells, CD4+CD45RA+CD25-. This chain links TRBV20-1 with TRBJ1-2; D might be TRBD1 (6 bases). The CDR3 sequence is CSARGQGNDYGYTF. The CDR3 region has the DNA TGCAGTGCTAGGGGACAAGGGAACGACTATGGCTACACCTTC.